This T cell receptor beta chain was recorded in a study of response to subunit inactivated influenza vaccine. MiXCR, applied by TCRdb to the RT-PCR reads, yields one record per CDR3 protein. This sample has about half a million distinct CDR3 sequences; roughly 25% occur once, and the top ten carry 1.9%. Germline loops: CDR1 SGHRS, CDR2 YFSETQ. The CDR3 loop spans 15 amino acids. Findings of the study overall: Every seasonal influenza vaccination brings in few new T cells, the authors suggested.

This clonotype occurred many times. Its antigen remains unidentified. The junction shows a germline mismatch at one end, possibly a read error. The sequencing used CD4+ T cells sorted from PBMCs, collected roughly 5 days after vaccination. The receptor was derived from a man aged 50-59 years who received an inactivated influenza vaccine. The rearrangement links TRBV5-1 to TRBJ1-3; no reliable D call. CDR3 region: CASSLGDSSGNTIYF. The CDR3 bases are TGTGCCAGCAGCTTAGGTGATTCCTCTGGAAACACCATATATTTT.